The 14 T cell receptor beta chains below all came from one sample that was sequenced in a study of blood T cells in healthy people across ages. A second about 7 to 12 cycle PCR used barcoded and J-beta primers. MiXCR was run by TCRdb on the 5' RACE reads, yielding one entry per CDR3 protein. The sample lists 650,000 to 700,000 distinct CDR3 sequences, around 32% occurring once. Sequenced: blood. The receptors were sampled from a woman older than 75 in good health.

This chain joins TRBV7-2 and TRBJ2-3, with 7 bases matching TRBD2. Germline V gives CDR1 SGHTA, CDR2 FQGNSA. This CDR3 has 16 residues. Losses at the gene ends were 5 bases for V and 1 base for J; bases not matched to a gene: 9. The CDR3 DNA reads as TGTGCCAGCAGCCCAAGATGGGGAGGGGGCACAGATACGCAGTATTTT. This sequence encodes CASSPRWGGGTDTQYF.

A word on this clonotype: Since a much larger clone is just one base distant, this may be a read error. No conserved phenylalanine or tryptophan ends this CDR3, so it is likely a read error. The chain carries TRBV20-1 and TRBJ1-2, with 7 bases matching TRBD1. V shed 6 bases, J shed 6 bases, and the junction held 16 bases outside the gene matches. CDR3 length: 15 residues. CDR1 DFQATT and CDR2 SNEGSKA come from the germline V gene (reference sequence). The CDR3 loop is CSAERQGSSQNGYTV. DNA of the CDR3: TGCAGTGCCGAACGACAGGGAAGCTCGCAGAATGGCTACACCGTC.

The chain uses TRBV29-1 and TRBJ2-2, with 8 bases identical to TRBD1. The germline CDR1 and CDR2 sequences are SQVTM and ANQGSEA. The CDR3 is 13 amino acids. V lost 7 bases and J lost 4; bases outside the gene matches: 5. In nucleotides, the CDR3 is TGCAGCGCTTCGACAGGGGCCACCGGGGAGCTGTTTTTT. As protein: CSASTGATGELFF.

This clonotype came up many times. The V call is TRBV6-5, the J call TRBJ1-1; D remains unclear. V lost 7 bases and J lost 3, with 18 bases in between. Germline V gene sequence: CDR1 MNHEY, CDR2 SVGAGI. The CDR3 spans 15 residues. In DNA, the CDR3 is TGTGCCAGCAAAGTGTCTTTAAATTCGGACACTGAAGCTTTCTTT. This translates into CASKVSLNSDTEAFF.

This clonotype was seen more than once but under ten times. The chain recombines TRBV6-1 with TRBJ1-3; D remains unclear. This CDR3 contains 16 residues. Germline V CDR1 and CDR2: MNHNS, SASEGT. The V end lost 1 base, the J end lost 0 bases, and 10 bases lay between the germline ends. The CDR3 DNA reads TGTGCCAGCAGTGAAGTGTGGGCGAGCTCTGGAAACACCATATATTTT. Protein product: CASSEVWASSGNTIYF.

The V and J genes are TRBV5-1 and TRBJ2-3; D unclear. The V end was cut by 0 bases, the J end by 12 bases, with 8 bases between. CDR3 length: 11 amino acids. The V gene's germline CDR1 is SGHRS and CDR2 YFSETQ. The CDR3 DNA is TGCGCCAGCAGCTTGGCCGACTCACAGTATTTT. Translated: CASSLADSQYF.

This clonotype was seen a handful of times. A much larger clonotype is one base distant, so this may be a read error. V gene TRBV7-2 combines with J gene TRBJ2-1; D is ambiguous. V gave up 2 bases and J gave up 10 bases, with 18 bases separating them. This CDR3 region has 15 residues. CDR1 and CDR2 (germline): SGHTA, FQGNSA. This CDR3 reads CASSLSLMPPHEQFF. In DNA form, the CDR3 reads TGTGCCAGCAGCTTAAGCCTGATGCCCCCCCACGAGCAGTTCTTC.

CDR3 coding DNA: TGCGCCAGCAGCTTATCATCCAGGGATTGGAACCAGTACTTC. Its translation: CASSLSSRDWNQYF. This chain links TRBV5-1 with TRBJ2-5, with D perhaps matching TRBD1 (5 bases). Looked up from germline, CDR1 is SGHRS and CDR2 is YFSETQ. V lost 2 bases to trimming and J lost 10 bases, with 18 bases between them. The CDR3 consists of 14 residues.

Notes on this clonotype: Compared with germline, one end of the junction differs, possibly owing to a read error. The chain uses TRBV4-2 and TRBJ1-4; 7 positions agree with TRBD1. CDR1 and CDR2 (germline): LGHNA, YNFKEQ. The CDR3 has 19 residues. The CDR3 loop reads CASSQDQGRSSTGSEELFF. In DNA, the CDR3 is TGTGCCAGCAGCCAGGATCAGGGGAGGAGTTCGACAGGGTCTGAAGAACTGTTTTTT.

This clonotype was counted at least ten times. The genes are TRBV7-2 and TRBJ2-7; 10 bases align to TRBD1. The CDR3 spans 14 residues. Germline V gene data show CDR1 as SGHTA and CDR2 as FQGNSA. V trimming: 3 bases; J trimming: 5 bases; junction bases outside the gene matches: 4. The DNA for the CDR3 is TGTGCCAGCAGCTTGACAGGGGGCAGGGACGAGCAGTACTTC. It encodes CASSLTGGRDEQYF.

This clonotype was detected many times. The DNA for the CDR3 is TGCAGCGTTGACGGTGGAAACACCATATATTTT. Encoded protein: CSVDGGNTIYF. V is TRBV29-1 and J is TRBJ1-3; D is uncertain. Deletions cut 3 bases from V and 3 bases from J, with 3 bases between. CDR1 and CDR2 (germline): SQVTM, ANQGSEA. The CDR3 has 11 residues.

CDR3 sequence (DNA): TGTGCCAGCAGTTTACACGGGGGGCAGTATGGCTACACCTTC. It translates to CASSLHGGQYGYTF. The chain carries TRBV12-3 or TRBV12-4 and TRBJ1-2; tentatively, D is TRBD1 (6 bases). The germline V and J ends were trimmed by 2 bases and 5 bases, with 12 bases remaining between them. The CDR3 consists of 14 residues.

The chain employs TRBV29-1 and TRBJ1-1; D remains ambiguous. V gave up 5 bases and J gave up 0 bases, with 7 bases separating them. Germline assignment: CDR1 SQVTM and CDR2 ANQGSEA. The CDR3 runs 12 residues. Here the CDR3 DNA reads TGCAGCGTTCGGGCTATGAACACTGAAGCTTTCTTT. Encoded protein: CSVRAMNTEAFF.

The chain couples TRBV7-6 to TRBJ2-7; 8 bases are a match to TRBD2. J was trimmed by 1 base and V by 0 bases; bases with no gene match: 8. The germline CDR1 and CDR2 sequences are SGHVS and FNYEAQ. CDR3 length: 17 amino acids. DNA of the CDR3: TGTGCCAGCAGCTTAGCCGGGGGGGGCTCCCAATCCTACGAGCAGTACTTC. This codes for CASSLAGGGSQSYEQYF. Full variable domain (remainder filled in from reference TRBV7-6 and TRBJ2-7): GAGVSQSPRYKVTKRGQDVALRCDPISGHVSLYWYRQALGQGPEFLTYFNYEAQQDKSGLPNDRFSAERPEGSISTLTIQRTEQRDSAMYRCASSLAGGGSQSYEQYFGPGTRLTVT.